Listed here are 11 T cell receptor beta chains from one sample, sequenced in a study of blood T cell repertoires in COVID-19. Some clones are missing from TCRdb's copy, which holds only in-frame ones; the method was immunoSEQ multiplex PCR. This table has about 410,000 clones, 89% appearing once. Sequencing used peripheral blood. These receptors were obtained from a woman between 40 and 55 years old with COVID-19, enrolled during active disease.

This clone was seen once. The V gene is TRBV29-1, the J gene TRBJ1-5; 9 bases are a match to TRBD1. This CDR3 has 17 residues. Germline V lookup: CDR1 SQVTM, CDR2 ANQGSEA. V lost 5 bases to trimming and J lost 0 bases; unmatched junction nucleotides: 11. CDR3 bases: TGCAGCGTTAAATACAGGGGGCAGAAATATAGCAATCAGCCCCAGCATTTT. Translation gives CSVKYRGQKYSNQPQHF. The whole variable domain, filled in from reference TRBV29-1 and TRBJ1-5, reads SAVISQKPSRDICQRGTSLTIQCQVDSQVTMMFWYRQQPGQSLTLIATANQGSEATYESGFVIDKFPISRPNLTFSTLTVSNMSPEDSSIYLCSVKYRGQKYSNQPQHFGDGTRLSIL.

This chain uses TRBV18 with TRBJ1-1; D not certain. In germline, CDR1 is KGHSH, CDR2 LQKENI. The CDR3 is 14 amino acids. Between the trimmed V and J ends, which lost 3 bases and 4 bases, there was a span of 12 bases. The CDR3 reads CASSPADGSTEAFF. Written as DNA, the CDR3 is TGTGCCAGCTCACCGGCTGACGGGAGCACTGAAGCTTTCTTT.

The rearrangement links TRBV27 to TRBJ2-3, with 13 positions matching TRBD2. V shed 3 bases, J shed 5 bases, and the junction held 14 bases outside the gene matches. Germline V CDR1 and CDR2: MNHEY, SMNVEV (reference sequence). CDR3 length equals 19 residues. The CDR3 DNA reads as TGTGCCAGCAGTTTCAGTACTAGCGGGGGGGCCATTTGGGAAGATACGCAGTATTTT. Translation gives CASSFSTSGGAIWEDTQYF.

Here the CDR3 DNA reads TGCGCCAGCAGCTACGGAGACTACGAGCAGTACTTC. Its protein is CASSYGDYEQYF. This chain uses TRBV5-1 with TRBJ2-7; D is ambiguous. CDR3 size: 12 residues. From germline, CDR1 is SGHRS and CDR2 YFSETQ. V gave up 3 bases and J gave up 3 bases, with 7 bases separating them.

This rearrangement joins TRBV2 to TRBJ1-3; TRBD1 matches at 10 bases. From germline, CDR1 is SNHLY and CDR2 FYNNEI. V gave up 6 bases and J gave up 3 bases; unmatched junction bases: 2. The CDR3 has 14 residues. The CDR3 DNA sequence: TGTGCCAGCAGAGACAGGGGGCTTGGAAACACCATATATTTT. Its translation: CASRDRGLGNTIYF.

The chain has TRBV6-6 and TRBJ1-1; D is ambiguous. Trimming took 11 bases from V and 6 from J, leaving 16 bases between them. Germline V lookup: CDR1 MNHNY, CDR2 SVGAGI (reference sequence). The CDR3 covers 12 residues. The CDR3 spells CACQNVESEAFF. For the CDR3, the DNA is TGTGCCTGCCAGAACGTGGAGTCTGAAGCTTTCTTT.

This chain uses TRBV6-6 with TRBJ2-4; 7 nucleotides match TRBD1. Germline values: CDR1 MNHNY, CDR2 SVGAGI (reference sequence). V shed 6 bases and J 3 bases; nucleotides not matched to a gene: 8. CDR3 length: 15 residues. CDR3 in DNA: TGTGCCAGCAGCCTCGGACAGGCGAACAAAAACATTCAGTACTTC. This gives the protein CASSLGQANKNIQYF.

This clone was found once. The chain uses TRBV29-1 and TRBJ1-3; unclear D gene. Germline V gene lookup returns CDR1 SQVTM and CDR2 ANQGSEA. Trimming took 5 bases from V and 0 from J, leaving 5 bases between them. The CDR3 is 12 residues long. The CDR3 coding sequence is TGCAGCGTTTCACTCTCTGGAAACACCATATATTTT. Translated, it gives CSVSLSGNTIYF.

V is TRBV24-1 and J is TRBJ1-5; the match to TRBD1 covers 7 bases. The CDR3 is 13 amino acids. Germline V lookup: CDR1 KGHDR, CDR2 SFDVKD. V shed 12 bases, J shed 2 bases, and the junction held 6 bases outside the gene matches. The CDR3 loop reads CAAQGDGNQPQHF. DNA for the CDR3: TGTGCCGCGCAGGGGGATGGCAATCAGCCCCAGCATTTT.

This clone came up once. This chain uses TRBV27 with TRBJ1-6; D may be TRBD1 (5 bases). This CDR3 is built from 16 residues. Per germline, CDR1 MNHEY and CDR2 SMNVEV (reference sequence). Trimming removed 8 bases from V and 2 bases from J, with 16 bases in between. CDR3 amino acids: CASSPKGITYNSPLHF. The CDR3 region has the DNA TGTGCCAGCTCTCCAAAGGGGATTACCTATAATTCACCCCTCCACTTT.

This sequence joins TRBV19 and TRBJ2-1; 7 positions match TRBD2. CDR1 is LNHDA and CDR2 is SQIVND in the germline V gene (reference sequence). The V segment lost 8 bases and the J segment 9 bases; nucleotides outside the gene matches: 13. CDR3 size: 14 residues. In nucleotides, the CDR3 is TGTGCCAGTCAAAGAGGACTAGAGCTAGCTGAGCAGTTCTTC. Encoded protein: CASQRGLELAEQFF.